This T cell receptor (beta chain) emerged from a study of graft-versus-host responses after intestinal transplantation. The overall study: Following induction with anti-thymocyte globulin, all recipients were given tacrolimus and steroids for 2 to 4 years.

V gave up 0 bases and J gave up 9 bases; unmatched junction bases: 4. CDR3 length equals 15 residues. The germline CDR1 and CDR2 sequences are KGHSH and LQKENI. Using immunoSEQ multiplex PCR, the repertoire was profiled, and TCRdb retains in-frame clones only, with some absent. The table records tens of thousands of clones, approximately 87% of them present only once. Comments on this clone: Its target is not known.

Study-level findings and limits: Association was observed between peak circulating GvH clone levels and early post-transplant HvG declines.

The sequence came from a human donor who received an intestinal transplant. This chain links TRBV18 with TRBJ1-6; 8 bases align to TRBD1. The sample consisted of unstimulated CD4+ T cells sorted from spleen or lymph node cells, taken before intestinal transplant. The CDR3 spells CASSPPDRAGSPLHF. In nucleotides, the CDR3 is TGTGCCAGCTCACCACCGGACAGGGCTGGTTCACCCCTCCACTTT.